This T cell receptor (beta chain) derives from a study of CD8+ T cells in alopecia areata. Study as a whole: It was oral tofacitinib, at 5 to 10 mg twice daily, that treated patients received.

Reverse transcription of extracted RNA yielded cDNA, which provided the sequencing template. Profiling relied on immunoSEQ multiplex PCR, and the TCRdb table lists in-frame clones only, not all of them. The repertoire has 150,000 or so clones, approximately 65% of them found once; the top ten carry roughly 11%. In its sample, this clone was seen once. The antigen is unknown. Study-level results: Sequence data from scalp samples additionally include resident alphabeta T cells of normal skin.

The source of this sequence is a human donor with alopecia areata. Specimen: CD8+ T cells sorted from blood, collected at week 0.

The CDR3 sequence is CATAQGKGYEQYF. The CDR3 DNA follows: TGTGCCACCGCACAGGGGAAGGGTTACGAGCAGTACTTC. The chain is built from TRBV6-5 and TRBJ2-7; 7 bases are a match to TRBD1. Germline-derived CDR1 and CDR2 are MNHEY and SVGAGI. The junction had 10 bases not matched to a gene; V was cut back by 10 bases and J by 4 bases. The CDR3 contains 13 residues.